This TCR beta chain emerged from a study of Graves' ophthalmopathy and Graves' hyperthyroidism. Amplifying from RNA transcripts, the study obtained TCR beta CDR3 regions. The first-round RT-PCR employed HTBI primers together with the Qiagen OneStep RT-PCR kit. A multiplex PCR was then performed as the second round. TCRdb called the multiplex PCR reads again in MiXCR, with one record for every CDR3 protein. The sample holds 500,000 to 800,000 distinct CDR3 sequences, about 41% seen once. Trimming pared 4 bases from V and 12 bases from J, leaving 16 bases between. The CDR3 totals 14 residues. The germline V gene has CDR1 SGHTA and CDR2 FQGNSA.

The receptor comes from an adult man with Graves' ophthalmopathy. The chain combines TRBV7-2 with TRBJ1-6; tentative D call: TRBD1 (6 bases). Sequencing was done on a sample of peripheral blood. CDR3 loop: CASSSGDGAGPLHF. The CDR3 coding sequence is TGTGCCAGCAGCTCAGGGGACGGAGCAGGACCCCTCCACTTT.